This T cell receptor beta chain was sequenced during a study of CD4 T cells in lung cancer (dated by TCRdb to about 2019). Some background on the complete study: To find responses to candidate mutation-encoded neoepitopes, the study screened blood T cells from NSCLC patients and isolated neoantigen-specific CD4+ T-cell clones and TCRs. The frequency of neoantigen-specific clonotypes in tumor resections, non-adjacent lung and cultured T-cell products was followed using TCRB deep sequencing. A handful of patients undergoing curative-intent resections for stage I-III non-small cell lung cancer provided the tumor and non-adjacent lung tissue. Treatments the patients had received before donating blood included platinum chemotherapy, and some of the patients were given nivolumab or pembrolizumab. The patients who underwent resection had lung adenocarcinoma or squamous cell carcinoma, were aged 60 to 69 when blood was donated, and were mostly former smokers.

The paper as a whole reports these results and caveats: Some blood-derived responses might reflect in vitro priming of naive T cells or cross-reactivity rather than memory responses to the cancer.

In the case of this clone: What this receptor recognizes is not known. Base qualities are not at hand, and no much larger clone is one base apart.

Libraries were built with the immunoSEQ multiplex PCR assay. Qiagen DNeasy or QIAamp micro DNA kits were used to isolate DNA, and the Adaptive Biotechnology human TCRB sequencing kit was used to sequence TCRB. An Illumina MiSeq was used to sequence the TCRB libraries. In the authors' own workflow: TCRB sequence data were analyzed with the kit provider's software, and tumor enrichment of clonotype templates was tested with Fisher's exact test. Held by TCRdb, this immuneACCESS table contains in-frame sequences only and omits some clones. Under half of the omission traces to an unresolved V gene where checked; the cause of the rest is unknown. V and J calls plus clone size are reproduced from that table; the DNA served to infer D and trimming. This sample lists some 10,000 clones; over 50% were detected once. The ten largest clones capture less than 20% of the sample. The CDR3 numbers 15 residues from cysteine through phenylalanine. Solely the CDR3 DNA is kept, with 45 bases framed from the first base. V drops 3 bases and J drops 0 bases, leaving 9 bases in between. The germline V gene (reference sequence) specifies SEHNR as CDR1 and FQNEAQ as CDR2.

Non-adjacent lung tissue was collected from the same resection as far as possible from the malignant lesion, at least 3 cm away. This clonotype originated in a man in his sixties with non-small cell lung cancer. The sequencing sample was made of normal lung tissue taken away from the tumor. This receptor chain uses TRBV7-9 and TRBJ1-3; the D region possibly corresponds to TRBD1 (5 bases align). Read as DNA, the sequence is TGTGCCAGCAGCTTGGGCGGGGGCTCTGGAAACACCATATATTTT. It codes for CASSLGGGSGNTIYF.